These 5 T cell receptor beta chains share one sample of origin, sequenced in a study of cytomegalovirus exposure and HLA in healthy donors. Both 60 Vbeta primers and 13 Jbeta primers went into the PCR. Profiling relied on immunoSEQ multiplex PCR, and the TCRdb table lists in-frame clones only, not all of them. This table holds just under 250,000 clones, around 76% found once. Specimen: PBMCs. Every receptor here comes from a middle-aged woman in good health and CMV-seropositive.

V is TRBV19 and J is TRBJ2-3, with 13 bases lining up with TRBD2. The CDR3 totals 16 residues. From germline, CDR1 is LNHDA and CDR2 SQIVND (reference sequence). V dropped 4 bases and J dropped 5; count of bases not matched to a gene: 6. The DNA of the CDR3 is TGTGCCAGTAGTACGCGACTAGCGGGGGGTGGAGATACGCAGTATTTT. It encodes CASSTRLAGGGDTQYF.

This clone was detected once. The chain carries TRBV29-1 and TRBJ2-1, with 9 bases matching TRBD2. CDR1 SQVTM and CDR2 ANQGSEA come from the germline V gene. CDR3 length equals 15 residues. The junction had 14 bases not matched to a gene; V was cut back by 7 bases and J by 7 bases. Here the CDR3 DNA reads TGCAGCGCCGCGGGGCTAGCGGGATTTTTAAATGAGCAGTTCTTC. Protein sequence: CSAAGLAGFLNEQFF.

The chain combines TRBV7-9 with TRBJ1-2; D perhaps matches TRBD1 (5 bases). Germline lookup yields CDR1 SEHNR and CDR2 FQNEAQ (reference sequence). V lost 5 bases to trimming and J lost 4 bases, with 14 bases between them. The CDR3 consists of 14 residues. CDR3 coding DNA: TGTGCCAGCAGCGGGGAGGGACGTAGCTATGGCTACACCTTC. Its translation: CASSGEGRSYGYTF.

This clone was detected once. V usage is TRBV15 and J usage is TRBJ2-1; 10 bases map to TRBD2. V was pared by 1 base and J by 4 bases, with 10 bases of the junction left unmatched. The CDR3 length is 18 residues. Germline V gene lookup returns CDR1 LNHNV and CDR2 YYDKDF (reference sequence). The chain's CDR3 is CATSRVGASGSFYNEQFF. The CDR3 bases are TGTGCCACCAGCAGAGTGGGAGCTAGCGGGAGTTTTTACAATGAGCAGTTCTTC. Drawing the rest from reference TRBV15 and TRBJ2-1, the complete variable domain is DAMVIQNPRYQVTQFGKPVTLSCSQTLNHNVMYWYQQKSSQAPKLLFHYYDKDFNNEADTPDNFQSRRPNTSFCFLDIRSPGLGDTAMYLCATSRVGASGSFYNEQFFGPGTRLTVL.

The J gene is TRBJ2-1, the V gene TRBV2; perhaps TRBD2 as D (5 bases). Deletions cut 6 bases from V and 6 bases from J, with 15 bases between. Germline CDR1 reads SNHLY; CDR2 reads FYNNEI. CDR3 length: 14 residues. The CDR3 sequence is CASRVSEIFNEQFF. CDR3 bases: TGTGCCAGCAGGGTTAGCGAAATCTTCAATGAGCAGTTCTTC.